The 22 T cell receptor beta chains listed next were all sequenced from one sample in a study of shared clonotypes between healthy human individuals. Sequencing was performed with immunoSEQ multiplex PCR; in TCRdb, only in-frame clones are kept and a portion is missing. The sample holds approximately 1,500,000 clones, nearly 99% seen once. Sequencing was done on a sample of naive CD4+ T cells sorted from blood. Subset denoted: CD45RA+ positively selected. The receptors shown here come from a man aged 25-40 years in good health.

This chain's CDR3 is CASSRDVSPLYNEQFF. The CDR3 DNA follows: TGTGCCAGCAGCCGAGATGTTAGCCCACTTTACAATGAGCAGTTCTTC. The chain has TRBV27 and TRBJ2-1, with D hard to call. CDR3 length: 16 residues. With 6 bases removed from V and 4 bases from J, the gap between germline ends came to 19 bases. From germline, CDR1 is MNHEY and CDR2 SMNVEV (reference sequence).

The CDR3 bases are TGTGCCAGTAGTTCTTCCTATGGCTACACCTTC. Translation gives CASSSSYGYTF. The J gene is TRBJ1-2, the V gene TRBV19, with D unresolved. This CDR3 is built from 11 residues. Germline loops: CDR1 LNHDA, CDR2 SQIVND (reference sequence). The ends were cut back, 5 bases at V and 4 bases at J, with 5 bases in the middle.

This clone was counted once. The chain couples TRBV19 to TRBJ1-2; D gene uncertain. The V and J ends lost 6 bases and 1 base respectively, with 9 bases between them. The germline gives CDR1 LNHDA, CDR2 SQIVND (reference sequence). The CDR3 length is 13 residues. The CDR3 DNA reads as TGTGCCAGTAGATCCGGGAGTAACTATGGCTACACCTTC. It encodes CASRSGSNYGYTF.

The chain is built from TRBV5-1 and TRBJ2-7; the match to TRBD2 covers 11 bases. The CDR3 contains 15 residues. The trim removed 2 bases at V and 4 bases at J, leaving 5 bases unmatched. The germline CDR1 and CDR2 sequences are SGHRS and YFSETQ. CDR3 DNA: TGCGCCAGCAGCTTTACTAGCGGGAGTAGTTACGAGCAGTACTTC. It encodes CASSFTSGSSYEQYF.

The genes are TRBV6-5 and TRBJ1-4; no definite D call. CDR3 size: 14 residues. V was cut by 6 bases and J by 10 bases, with 18 bases left in between. Germline CDR1 is MNHEY and CDR2 is SVGAGI. The CDR3 here is CASSQTSSSGKLFF. Written as DNA, the CDR3 is TGTGCCAGCAGCCAGACATCCTCGAGTGGAAAACTGTTTTTT.

As concerns this clone: This CDR3 is also generated by other DNA sequences in the sample. J is TRBJ2-1 and V is TRBV15, with D perhaps TRBD2 (5 bases). Germline loops: CDR1 LNHNV, CDR2 YYDKDF (reference sequence). Trimming took off 5 bases at V and 5 bases at J, with 10 bases between the two ends. The length of the CDR3 is 13 residues. The CDR3 nucleotides are TGTGCCACCAGCCGGAGAGGGAACAATGAGCAGTTCTTC. Translating gives CATSRRGNNEQFF.

This CDR3 is CASSPGSNQPQHF. The CDR3 coding sequence is TGTGCCAGCAGCCCTGGAAGTAATCAGCCCCAGCATTTT. The chain uses TRBV5-6 and TRBJ1-5; no reliable D call. Germline V gene lookup returns CDR1 SGHDT and CDR2 YYEEEE. The CDR3 consists of 13 residues. V lost 4 bases to trimming and J lost 4 bases, with 9 bases between them.

The chain is built from TRBV5-1 and TRBJ1-5; D not certain. Germline-derived CDR1 and CDR2 are SGHRS and YFSETQ. Trimming shortened V by 3 bases and J by 0 bases, and 10 bases separated the two germline ends. This CDR3 is 15 amino acids long. CDR3 protein: CASSWGLYSNQPQHF. As DNA, the CDR3 is TGCGCCAGCAGCTGGGGATTGTATAGCAATCAGCCCCAGCATTTT.

The genes are TRBV9 and TRBJ2-7; 7 bases are a match to TRBD1. Trimming took 0 bases from V and 4 from J; bases not matched to a gene: 7. Germline V gene data show CDR1 as SGDLS and CDR2 as YYNGEE. The CDR3 extends over 15 amino acids. The CDR3 DNA reads as TGTGCCAGCAGCGTAGGAGACAGGGTTTCGTACGAGCAGTACTTC. It specifies CASSVGDRVSYEQYF.

This rearrangement joins TRBV7-9 to TRBJ2-7, with TRBD1 identical over 7 bases. Germline lookup yields CDR1 SEHNR and CDR2 FQNEAQ (reference sequence). The CDR3 sequence is 17 residues long. V gave up 6 bases and J gave up 2 bases; unmatched junction bases: 16. CDR3 nucleotide sequence: TGTGCCAGCAGTTTCTACAGGGGTGAGGGGGCAACCTACGAGCAGTACTTC. Translated, it gives CASSFYRGEGATYEQYF. Complete variable domain (other parts from reference TRBV7-9 and TRBJ2-7): DTGVSQNPRHKITKRGQNVTFRCDPISEHNRLYWYRQTLGQGPEFLTYFQNEAQLEKSRLLSDRFSAERPKGSFSTLEIQRTEQGDSAMYLCASSFYRGEGATYEQYFGPGTRLTVT.

The gene calls are TRBV9 and TRBJ2-1, with 7 positions matching TRBD1. Germline loops: CDR1 SGDLS, CDR2 YYNGEE. The CDR3 consists of 14 residues. The V gene end was trimmed by 3 bases and the J gene end by 7 bases; junction bases not matched to a gene: 7. The CDR3 sequence is CASSATGVWNEQFF. CDR3 coding DNA: TGTGCCAGCAGCGCTACAGGGGTTTGGAATGAGCAGTTCTTC.

This sequence joins TRBV4-1 and TRBJ1-5; 7 bases line up with TRBD1. V lost 3 bases to trimming and J lost 7 bases; unmatched junction nucleotides: 15. The CDR3 is 17 amino acids. From germline, CDR1 is MGHRA and CDR2 YSYEKL. The CDR3 reads CASSHLVREGARQPQHF. In DNA, the CDR3 is TGCGCCAGCAGCCACCTCGTCCGGGAGGGGGCAAGACAGCCCCAGCATTTT.

The V gene is TRBV5-1, the J gene TRBJ1-1; D perhaps matches TRBD1 (6 bases). Trimming removed 5 bases at V and 4 bases at J, with 12 bases between. Germline lookup yields CDR1 SGHRS and CDR2 YFSETQ. This CDR3 region has 13 residues. The CDR3 reads CASRNDRTTEAFF. The CDR3 DNA reads TGCGCCAGCAGGAATGACAGGACCACTGAAGCTTTCTTT.

This chain links TRBV25-1 with TRBJ2-5, with D possibly being TRBD2 (5 bases). The CDR3 totals 17 residues. The germline CDR1 and CDR2 sequences are MGHDK and SYGVNS. Trimming cost V 1 base and J 2 bases, with 17 bases left between them. The DNA for the CDR3 is TGTGCCAGCAGTGAATTCAGGCGGGCTAAAGAACAAGAGACCCAGTACTTC. This sequence encodes CASSEFRRAKEQETQYF.

CDR3 nucleotides: TGCGCCAGCAGCCGGACAGAACTGAGCACTGAAGCTTTCTTT. As protein: CASSRTELSTEAFF. The genes are TRBV5-1 and TRBJ1-1; TRBD1 is a possible D gene (6 bases). CDR3 length equals 14 residues. Germline-derived CDR1 and CDR2 are SGHRS and YFSETQ. Trimming shortened V by 4 bases and J by 4 bases, and 14 bases separated the two germline ends. The variable domain in full, with the rest retrieved from reference TRBV5-1 and TRBJ1-1, is KAGVTQTPRYLIKTRGQQVTLSCSPISGHRSVSWYQQTPGQGLQFLFEYFSETQRNKGNFPGRFSGRQFSNSRSEMNVSTLELGDSALYLCASSRTELSTEAFFGQGTRLTVV.

The V call is TRBV7-8, the J call TRBJ1-4, with D uncertain. Germline CDR1 SGHVS, CDR2 FQNEAQ. The CDR3 has 13 amino acids. V lost 1 base, J lost 4 bases, and 4 bases lay in between. The CDR3 region is CASSLVLNEKLFF. CDR3 DNA sequence: TGTGCCAGCAGCTTAGTCCTTAATGAAAAACTGTTTTTT.

The rearrangement uses TRBV10-3 and TRBJ2-2; D ambiguous. The CDR3 has 14 amino acids. Between the trimmed V and J ends, which lost 3 bases and 5 bases, there was a span of 10 bases. From germline, CDR1 is ENHRY and CDR2 SYGVKD. The CDR3 loop is CAISDPVGTGELFF. The CDR3 DNA is TGTGCCATCAGTGATCCCGTAGGTACCGGGGAGCTGTTTTTT.

The gene calls are TRBV6-6 and TRBJ2-5; D is undetermined. This CDR3 contains 14 residues. V lost 0 bases, J lost 5 bases, and 10 bases lay in between. The germline V gene has CDR1 MNHNY and CDR2 SVGAGI (reference sequence). The CDR3 reads CASSYSQERETQYF. CDR3 nucleotides: TGTGCCAGCAGTTACTCCCAGGAACGTGAGACCCAGTACTTC.

This chain joins TRBV2 and TRBJ2-1, with TRBD1 matching 7 bases. Germline loops: CDR1 SNHLY, CDR2 FYNNEI. Germline trimming cut 8 bases from V and 2 bases from J; bases unmatched to any gene: 6. The CDR3 is 14 residues long. In DNA, the CDR3 is TGTGCCAGCTACAGGGGCCGCGCCTACAATGAGCAGTTCTTC. Translating it yields CASYRGRAYNEQFF.

This chain uses TRBV9 with TRBJ2-5, with D possibly matching TRBD2 (6 bases). This CDR3 has 14 residues. From germline, CDR1 is SGDLS and CDR2 YYNGEE. Trimming pared 0 bases from V and 7 bases from J, leaving 13 bases between. The CDR3 is CASSVAPGVRTQYF. The CDR3 DNA reads TGTGCCAGCAGCGTAGCTCCGGGGGTGCGGACCCAGTACTTC.

This chain joins TRBV20-1 and TRBJ2-7; the D is unclear. Trimming pared 6 bases from V and 4 bases from J, leaving 10 bases between. This CDR3 region has 11 residues. Germline V gene lookup returns CDR1 DFQATT and CDR2 SNEGSKA (reference sequence). In DNA form, the CDR3 reads TGCAGTGCCCCCGATAAATACGAGCAGTACTTC. It encodes CSAPDKYEQYF.

The chain uses TRBV7-9 and TRBJ2-7, with TRBD2 identical over 10 bases. Unmatched junction bases numbered 7, after V lost 5 bases and J lost 6 bases. Per the germline V gene, CDR1 is SEHNR and CDR2 is FQNEAQ (reference sequence). The CDR3 covers 14 residues. CDR3 nucleotide sequence: TGTGCCAGCAGCCTGCTAGCGGGAGTATCCGAGCAGTACTTC. It translates to CASSLLAGVSEQYF. The entire variable domain, with the rest obtained from reference TRBV7-9 and TRBJ2-7, is as follows: DTGVSQNPRHKITKRGQNVTFRCDPISEHNRLYWYRQTLGQGPEFLTYFQNEAQLEKSRLLSDRFSAERPKGSFSTLEIQRTEQGDSAMYLCASSLLAGVSEQYFGPGTRLTVT.